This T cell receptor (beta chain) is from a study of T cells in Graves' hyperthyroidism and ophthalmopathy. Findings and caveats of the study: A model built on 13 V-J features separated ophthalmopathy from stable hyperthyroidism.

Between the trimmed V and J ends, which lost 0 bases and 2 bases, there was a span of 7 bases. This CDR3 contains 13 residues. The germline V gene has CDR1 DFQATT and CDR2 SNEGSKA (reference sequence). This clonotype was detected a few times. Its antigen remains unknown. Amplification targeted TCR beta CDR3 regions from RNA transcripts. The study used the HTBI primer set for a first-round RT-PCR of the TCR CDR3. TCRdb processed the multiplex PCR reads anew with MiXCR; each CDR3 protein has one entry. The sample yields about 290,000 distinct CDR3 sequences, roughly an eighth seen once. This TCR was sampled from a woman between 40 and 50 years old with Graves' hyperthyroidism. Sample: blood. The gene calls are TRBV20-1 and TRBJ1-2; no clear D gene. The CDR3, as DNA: TGCAGTGCTAGAGATGGGGTAAACTATGGCTACACCTTC. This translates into CSARDGVNYGYTF.